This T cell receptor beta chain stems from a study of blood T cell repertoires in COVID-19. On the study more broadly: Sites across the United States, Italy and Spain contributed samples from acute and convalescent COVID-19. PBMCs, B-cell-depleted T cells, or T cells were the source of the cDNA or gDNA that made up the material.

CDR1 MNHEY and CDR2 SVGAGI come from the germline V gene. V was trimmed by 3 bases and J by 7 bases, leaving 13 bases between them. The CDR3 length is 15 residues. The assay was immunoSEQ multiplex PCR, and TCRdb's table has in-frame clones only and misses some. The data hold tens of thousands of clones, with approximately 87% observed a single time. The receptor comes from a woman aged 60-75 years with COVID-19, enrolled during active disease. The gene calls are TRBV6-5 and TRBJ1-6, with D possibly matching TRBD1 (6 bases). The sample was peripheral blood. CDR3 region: CASSYIAGVNSPLHF. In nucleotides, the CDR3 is TGTGCCAGCAGTTATATCGCAGGGGTGAATTCACCCCTCCACTTT.